This entry concerns a single T cell receptor beta chain. These data are taken from a study of blood T cell repertoires in COVID-19. Study details: PBMCs, B-cell-depleted T cells, or T cells provided the cDNA or gDNA that made up the material.

Authors' processing steps: The assay estimated nucleated cells by amplifying reference gene primers. Method: immunoSEQ multiplex PCR; TCRdb's copy keeps in-frame clones and lacks some. The V and J calls and clone size come from that table; D and trimming were worked out from the DNA. The table shows about 100,000 clones, with roughly 90% occurring only once. This CDR3 contains 14 residues. The germline V gene encodes CDR1 SQVTM and CDR2 ANQGSEA. The germline V and J ends were trimmed by 1 base and 2 bases, with 10 bases remaining between them. This sequence was found in a middle-aged man with active COVID-19. The chain is built from TRBV29-1 and TRBJ2-3; the D gene is possibly TRBD2 (6 bases). Sequencing was performed on peripheral blood. The CDR3 region is CSVEVAGPTDTQYF. The CDR3 DNA is TGCAGCGTTGAAGTGGCGGGGCCCACAGATACGCAGTATTTT.